The text below deals with one TCR beta chain. Clones were sequenced by immunoSEQ multiplex PCR, and TCRdb holds only the in-frame ones, with some missing. The sample holds more than 2,000,000 clones; over 90% are singletons and the top ten take around 0.4%. This entry comes from a study of shared clonotypes between healthy human individuals. This CDR3 has 16 amino acids. CDR1 and CDR2 (germline): SGHRS, YFSETQ. V gave up 3 bases and J gave up 0 bases; unmatched junction bases: 5. The origin of this receptor is a man younger than 35 in good health. Some clones in this sample may be carry-over from other donors' samples. The chain has TRBV5-1 and TRBJ1-1, with 10 bases fitting TRBD1. Sequenced sample: naive CD4+ T cells from PBMCs. Indicated subset: CD45RA+ positively selected. CDR3 sequence: CASSSGQGYMNTEAFF. The CDR3 region has the DNA TGCGCCAGCAGCTCGGGACAGGGGTACATGAACACTGAAGCTTTCTTT.